These 10 T cell receptor beta chains came from one sample sequenced in a study of blood T cell repertoires in COVID-19. TCRdb's copy holds only in-frame clones and misses some; the assay was immunoSEQ multiplex PCR. This sample carries some 190,000 clones, about 85% of them seen once, and the ten largest clones take about 4.9%. Source material: peripheral blood. Receptor source: a woman at least 80 years old with acute or convalescent COVID-19.

Note on this clone: The identical CDR3 is also encoded by other nucleotide sequences in the sample. This chain connects TRBV18 to TRBJ2-3, with 15 positions matching TRBD2. This CDR3 spans 16 amino acids. Germline CDR1 reads KGHSH; CDR2 reads LQKENI. V trimming: 3 bases; J trimming: 3 bases; junction bases outside the gene matches: 1. CDR3 loop: CASSPGLAGGTDTQYF. In DNA form, the CDR3 reads TGTGCCAGCTCACCTGGACTAGCGGGAGGGACAGATACGCAGTATTTT.

The chain employs TRBV18 and TRBJ1-5; maybe TRBD1 (5 bases). V lost 4 bases, J lost 7 bases, and 17 bases lay in between. The germline CDR1 and CDR2 sequences are KGHSH and LQKENI. This CDR3 has 15 amino acids. CDR3 nucleotide sequence: TGTGCCAGCTCACAGTCAGGGATATGGGGACAGCCCCAGCATTTT. It translates to CASSQSGIWGQPQHF.

The rearrangement uses TRBV19 and TRBJ1-1; possible D gene TRBD1, 6 bases. This CDR3 contains 14 residues. The V gene's germline CDR1 is LNHDA and CDR2 SQIVND (reference sequence). Trimming left V 3 bases short and J 8 bases short, with 16 bases between. CDR3 in DNA: TGTGCCAGTAGTATCCTACCGACAGGCAACGAAGCTTTCTTT. It yields the protein CASSILPTGNEAFF.

This chain uses TRBV5-4 with TRBJ2-7, with TRBD1 matching 8 bases. Losses at the gene ends were 3 bases for V and 4 bases for J; bases not matched to a gene: 12. This CDR3 has 16 amino acids. In germline, CDR1 is SGHNT, CDR2 YYREEE (reference sequence). DNA for the CDR3: TGTGCCAGCAGCTCAGCCTATGACAGGGGACCGTACGAGCAGTACTTC. Its translation is CASSSAYDRGPYEQYF.

The CDR3 protein is CASSFTATGNSPLHF. The CDR3 coding sequence is TGTGCCAGCAGCTTTACGGCCACAGGGAATTCACCCCTCCACTTT. The J gene is TRBJ1-6, the V gene TRBV5-6; the D gene is possibly TRBD1 (6 bases). Germline CDR1 and CDR2: SGHDT and YYEEEE. This CDR3 has 15 residues. V lost 2 bases to trimming and J lost 7 bases, with 13 bases between them.

The chain carries TRBV19 and TRBJ2-3; 9 positions match TRBD2. Trimming cost V 3 bases and J 5 bases; bases outside gene matches: 6. The CDR3 is made up of 15 amino acids. Germline lookup yields CDR1 LNHDA and CDR2 SQIVND (reference sequence). The CDR3 protein is CASSIMAGGQDTQYF. The CDR3 region has the DNA TGTGCCAGTAGTATTATGGCGGGAGGGCAAGATACGCAGTATTTT.

This clone was seen only a few times. The chain recombines TRBV2 with TRBJ1-1; 7 bases are shared with TRBD1. Germline values: CDR1 SNHLY, CDR2 FYNNEI. The trim removed 5 bases at V and 3 bases at J, leaving 3 bases unmatched. The CDR3 loop spans 13 amino acids. CDR3 loop: CASSFDRDTEAFF. CDR3 DNA sequence: TGTGCCAGCAGTTTCGACAGGGACACTGAAGCTTTCTTT.

The table lists this clone with a few counts. The chain couples TRBV29-1 to TRBJ1-1; D is unclear. The germline V gene encodes CDR1 SQVTM and CDR2 ANQGSEA. V lost 4 bases and J 1 base, leaving 19 bases between the germline ends. The CDR3 has 16 residues. The CDR3 loop is CSVVPTSSASNTEAFF. CDR3 DNA sequence: TGCAGCGTTGTTCCGACCTCCAGCGCCTCGAACACTGAAGCTTTCTTT.

The V call is TRBV6-5, the J call TRBJ2-7, with a tentative D call TRBD2 (5 bases). The CDR3 has 13 amino acids. CDR1 and CDR2 (germline): MNHEY, SVGAGI. V was shortened by 6 bases and J by 2 bases, with 11 bases between the two germline ends. The chain's CDR3 is CASREADTYEQYF. CDR3 coding DNA: TGTGCCAGCAGGGAGGCAGATACCTACGAGCAGTACTTC.

The chain has TRBV5-1 and TRBJ1-6, with 10 bases matching TRBD1. The CDR3 has 17 amino acids. V shed 0 bases and J 2 bases; nucleotides not matched to a gene: 2. Germline CDR1 reads SGHRS; CDR2 reads YFSETQ. CDR3 loop: CASSLGQGAPYNSPLHF. The CDR3 nucleotides read TGCGCCAGCAGCTTGGGACAGGGGGCCCCCTATAATTCACCCCTCCACTTT.